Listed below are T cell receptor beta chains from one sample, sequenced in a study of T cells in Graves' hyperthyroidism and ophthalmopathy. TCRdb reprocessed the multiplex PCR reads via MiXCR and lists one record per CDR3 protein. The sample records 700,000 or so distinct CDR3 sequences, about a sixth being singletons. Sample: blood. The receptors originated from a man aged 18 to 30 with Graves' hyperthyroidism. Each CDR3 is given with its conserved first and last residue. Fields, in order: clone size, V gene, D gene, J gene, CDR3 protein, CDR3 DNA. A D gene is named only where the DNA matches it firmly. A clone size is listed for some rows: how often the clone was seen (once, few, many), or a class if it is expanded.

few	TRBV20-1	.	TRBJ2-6	CSAREGTGANVLTF	TGCAGTGCTAGGGAGGGGACTGGGGCCAACGTCCTGACTTTC
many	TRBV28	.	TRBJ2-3	CASTSWTGSTDTQYF	TGTGCCAGCACCTCCTGGACGGGGAGCACAGATACGCAGTATTTT
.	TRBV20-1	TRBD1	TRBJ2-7	CSASSGQGYEQYF	TGCAGTGCTAGTTCGGGACAGGGCTACGAGCAGTACTTC
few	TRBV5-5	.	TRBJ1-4	CASSLDNEKLFF	TGTGCCAGCAGCTTGGATAACGAAAAACTGTTTTTT
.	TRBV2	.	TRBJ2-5	CATRGGETQYF	TGTGCCACCAGGGGCGGCGAGACCCAGTACTTC
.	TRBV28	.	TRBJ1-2	CASSPIDSTNYGYTF	TGTGCCAGCAGCCCGATTGACAGTACTAACTATGGCTACACCTTC
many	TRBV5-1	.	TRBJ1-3	CASSLDPRVYSGNTIYF	TGCGCCAGCAGCTTGGACCCCAGGGTCTACTCTGGAAACACCATATATTTT
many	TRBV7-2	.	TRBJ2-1	CASSFVGGEENEQFF	TGTGCCAGCAGCTTTGTAGGGGGAGAGGAAAATGAGCAGTTCTTC
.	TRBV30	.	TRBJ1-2	CASTGASYTF	TGTGCCTCCACCGGGGCGAGCTACACCTTC
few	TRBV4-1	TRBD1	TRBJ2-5	CASSQDRGWTGGIETQYF	TGCGCCAGCAGCCAAGATAGGGGTTGGACAGGGGGCATAGAGACCCAGTACTTC
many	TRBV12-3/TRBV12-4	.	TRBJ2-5	CASSKGTPGSQYF	TGTGCCAGCAGTAAAGGGACGCCCGGATCCCAGTACTTC
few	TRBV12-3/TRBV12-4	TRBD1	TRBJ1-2	CASTQVRDRADSNYGYTF	TGTGCCAGCACCCAGGTCCGGGACAGGGCCGATTCTAACTATGGCTACACCTTC
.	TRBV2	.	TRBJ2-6	CASRSLGGLSSGANVLTF	TGTGCCAGCAGGTCGTTGGGGGGGCTCAGCTCTGGGGCCAACGTCCTGACTTTC
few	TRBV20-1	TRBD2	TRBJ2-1	CSASGSSGSYNEQFF	TGCAGTGCTAGTGGTTCTAGCGGGAGTTATAATGAGCAGTTCTTC
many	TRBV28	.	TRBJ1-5	CASSWDGWGSSNQPQHF	TGTGCCAGCAGTTGGGACGGTTGGGGAAGTAGCAATCAGCCCCAGCATTTT
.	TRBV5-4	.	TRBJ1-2	CASSPTGENYGYTF	TGTGCCAGCAGCCCGACAGGCGAAAACTATGGCTACACCTTC
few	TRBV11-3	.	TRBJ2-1	CASSFLDGNLYNEQFF	TGTGCCAGCAGCTTTCTGGACGGGAACCTCTACAATGAGCAGTTCTTC
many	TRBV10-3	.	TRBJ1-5	CAISESGGNQPQHF	TGTGCCATCAGTGAATCAGGGGGCAATCAGCCCCAGCATTTT
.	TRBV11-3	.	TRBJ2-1	CASSLVVVVYNEQFF	TGTGCCAGCAGCTTAGTTGTCGTGGTATACAATGAGCAGTTCTTC
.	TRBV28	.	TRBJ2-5	CASSFRRGPGRYF	TGTGCCAGCAGTTTCCGGCGGGGCCCAGGGAGATACTTC
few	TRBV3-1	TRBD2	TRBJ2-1	CASSQVTSGFRPQFF	TGTGCCAGCAGCCAAGTCACTAGCGGATTCCGACCACAGTTCTTC
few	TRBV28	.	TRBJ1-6	CASSTGTPYNSPLHF	TGTGCCAGCAGCACAGGGACACCTTATAATTCACCCCTCCACTTT
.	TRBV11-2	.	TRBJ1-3	CASSFWGNTIYF	TGTGCCAGCAGCTTTTGGGGAAACACCATATATTTT
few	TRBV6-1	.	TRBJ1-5	CASTPNQPQHF	TGTGCCAGCACCCCGAATCAGCCCCAGCATTTT
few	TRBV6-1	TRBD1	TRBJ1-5	CASSELGDRGQPQHF	TGTGCCAGCAGTGAACTAGGGGACAGGGGCCAGCCCCAGCATTTT
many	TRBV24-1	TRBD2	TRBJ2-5	CATSGGSAVETQYF	TGTGCCACCAGTGGCGGGAGCGCGGTAGAGACCCAGTACTTC
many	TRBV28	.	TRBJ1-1	CASIYSDTLNTEAFF	TGTGCCAGCATTTATTCGGACACTCTGAACACTGAAGCTTTCTTT
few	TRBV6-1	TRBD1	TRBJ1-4	CASSPGTGAEKLFF	TGTGCCAGCAGTCCCGGGACAGGGGCGGAAAAACTGTTTTTT
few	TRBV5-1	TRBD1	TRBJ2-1	CASQGTEVDNEQFF	TGCGCCAGCCAGGGGACAGAAGTAGACAATGAGCAGTTCTTC
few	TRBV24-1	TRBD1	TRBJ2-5	CATSDTQGPQETQYF	TGTGCCACCAGTGATACACAGGGGCCCCAAGAGACCCAGTACTTC
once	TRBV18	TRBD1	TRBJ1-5	CASSSTGGDSQPQHF	TGTGCCAGCTCATCAACAGGGGGCGACAGCCAGCCCCAGCATTTT
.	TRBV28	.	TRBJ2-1	CASSQTRTARNEQFF	TGTGCCAGCAGTCAGACTCGGACAGCTCGAAATGAGCAGTTCTTC
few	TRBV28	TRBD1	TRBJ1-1	CASSLSTGGDLTEAFF	TGTGCCAGCAGTTTATCTACAGGGGGCGATCTCACTGAAGCTTTCTTT
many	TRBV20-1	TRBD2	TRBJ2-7	CSARRLAGARSYEQYF	TGCAGTGCTAGGCGACTAGCGGGAGCGCGCTCCTACGAGCAGTACTTC
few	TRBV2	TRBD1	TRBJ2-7	CASGTKTGSSEQYF	TGTGCCAGCGGTACGAAGACAGGGTCCTCCGAGCAGTACTTC
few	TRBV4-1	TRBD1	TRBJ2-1	CASSQAPGTGYNEQFF	TGCGCCAGCAGCCAAGCCCCCGGGACAGGGTACAATGAGCAGTTCTTC
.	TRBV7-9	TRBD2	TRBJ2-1	CASIMGREKGGSTSFFYNEQFF	TGTGCCAGCATTATGGGGCGGGAGAAGGGCGGGAGTACAAGTTTTTTCTACAATGAGCAGTTCTTC
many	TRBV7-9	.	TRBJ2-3	CASSSPTGTDTQYF	TGTGCCAGCAGCTCCCCCACAGGCACAGATACGCAGTATTTT
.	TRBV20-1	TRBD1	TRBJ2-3	CSAPTGARGPDTQYF	TGCAGTGCGCCGACAGGGGCCCGAGGGCCAGATACGCAGTATTTT
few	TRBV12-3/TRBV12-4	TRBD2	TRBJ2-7	CASSLGSGGGFYEQYF	TGTGCCAGCAGTTTAGGTAGCGGGGGGGGGTTTTACGAGCAGTACTTC
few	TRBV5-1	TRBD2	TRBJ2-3	CASSQPSGRLTDTQYF	TGCGCCAGCAGCCAGCCTAGCGGGAGATTGACAGATACGCAGTATTTT
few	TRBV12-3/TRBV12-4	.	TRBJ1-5	CASSFEGYNQPQHF	TGTGCCAGCAGTTTTGAGGGTTACAATCAGCCCCAGCATTTT
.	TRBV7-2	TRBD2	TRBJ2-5	CASSLVAGGSTETQYF	TGTGCCAGCAGCCTCGTAGCGGGAGGGTCCACAGAGACCCAGTACTTC
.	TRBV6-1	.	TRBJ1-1	CASSQRDGRMNTEAFF	TGTGCCAGCAGTCAACGGGACGGCCGGATGAACACTGAAGCTTTCTTT
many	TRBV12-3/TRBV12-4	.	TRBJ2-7	CASSLARKNEQYF	TGTGCCAGCAGTTTAGCGCGGAAGAACGAGCAGTACTTC
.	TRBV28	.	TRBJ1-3	CASSSNPSGNTIYF	TGTGCCAGCAGTTCAAACCCCTCTGGAAACACCATATATTTT
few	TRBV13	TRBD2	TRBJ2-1	CASSLTAGPVGEQFF	TGTGCCAGCAGCTTAACAGCGGGACCCGTCGGTGAGCAGTTCTTC
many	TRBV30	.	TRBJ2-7	CAWSISSGYEQYF	TGTGCCTGGAGTATTAGTAGTGGCTACGAGCAGTACTTC
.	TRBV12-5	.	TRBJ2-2	CASGLVRGPNTGELFF	TGTGCTAGTGGTTTGGTGAGGGGCCCGAACACCGGGGAGCTGTTTTTT
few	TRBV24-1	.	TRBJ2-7	CATPQAIEGTPFLSAYEQYF	TGTGCCACCCCACAGGCTATAGAGGGGACCCCGTTTTTATCCGCCTACGAGCAGTACTTC
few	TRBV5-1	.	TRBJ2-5	CASSLGALRRETQYF	TGCGCCAGCAGCCTCGGGGCTCTACGACGGGAGACCCAGTACTTC
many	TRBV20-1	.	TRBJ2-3	CSASGGGGTDTQYF	TGCAGTGCTAGCGGCGGCGGAGGCACAGATACGCAGTATTTT
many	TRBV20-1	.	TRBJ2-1	CSAFLRDWSSYNEQFF	TGCAGTGCCTTCTTACGGGACTGGAGCTCCTACAATGAGCAGTTCTTC
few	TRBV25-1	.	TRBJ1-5	CASSHGTGGNQPQHF	TGTGCCAGTTCTCACGGGACGGGCGGGAATCAGCCCCAGCATTTT
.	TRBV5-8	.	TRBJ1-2	CASSLRRNYDYTF	TGTGCCAGCAGCTTGCGTCGGAACTATGACTACACCTTC
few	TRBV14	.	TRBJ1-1	CASSQDMRTEAFF	TGTGCCAGCAGCCAAGATATGAGAACTGAAGCTTTCTTT
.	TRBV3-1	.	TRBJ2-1	CASSPAKYNEQFF	TGTGCCAGCAGCCCAGCGAAGTACAATGAGCAGTTCTTC
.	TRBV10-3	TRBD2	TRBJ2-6	CATRTSGRAGANVLTF	TGTGCCACCCGGACTAGCGGGAGGGCTGGGGCCAACGTCCTGACTTTC
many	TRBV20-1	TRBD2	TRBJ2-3	CSARALAGDQTDTQYF	TGCAGTGCTAGAGCTCTGGCGGGGGACCAAACAGATACGCAGTATTTT
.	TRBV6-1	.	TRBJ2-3	CASSERAARDTQYF	TGTGCCAGCAGTGAAAGGGCTGCGAGGGATACGCAGTATTTT